This T cell receptor beta chain was recovered during a study of T cells after posttransplantation cyclophosphamide. Control samples came 1 year after myeloablative marrow transplants with methotrexate plus calcineurin inhibitor. Here immunoSEQ multiplex PCR was the method, and the copy in TCRdb shows in-frame clones only, minus some. The data contain about 18,000 clones, approximately 81% of them singletons. The sequence was collected from a female patient aged 18-30 years who received an allogeneic stem cell transplant from an unrelated donor, was CMV-positive, and had acute and chronic GVHD. Among the T cells, some may be from the graft donor. Here the sequenced sample was PBMCs, taken after allogeneic stem cell transplant with calcineurin inhibitor and methotrexate.

The CDR3 sequence is CASSPSGRNTGELFF. The DNA of the CDR3 is TGTGCCAGCAGTCCCAGCGGGCGGAACACCGGGGAGCTGTTTTTT. The chain combines TRBV27 with TRBJ2-2, with D maybe TRBD2 (6 bases). The CDR3 sequence is 15 residues long. Trimming pared 5 bases from V and 1 base from J, leaving 11 bases between. Germline lookup yields CDR1 MNHEY and CDR2 SMNVEV (reference sequence).